This T cell receptor beta chain was profiled in a study of CD8+ T cells in alopecia areata. Extraction and reverse transcription of RNA yielded cDNA as the sequencing template. Produced via immunoSEQ multiplex PCR; TCRdb's table is partial and in-frame only. The table includes about 76,000 clones, approximately 30% detected once. Indicated treatment: oral pan-JAK inhibitor, 5-10 mg twice daily. Remarks on this clone: What it binds is not known.

Study outcomes and limitations: Higher clonality than in normal scalp was seen in lesional scalp, especially alopecia totalis/universalis. In scalp samples, resident alphabeta T cells of normal skin are also sequenced.

The sequence was obtained from a human donor with alopecia areata. This specimen consisted of CD8+ T cells sorted from blood, obtained at week 4, from a patient treated with tofacitinib.

The CDR3 sequence is CSVVHGELFF. DNA for the CDR3: TGCAGCGTGGTACACGGGGAGCTGTTTTTT. The chain carries TRBV29-1 and TRBJ2-2; D not certain. The CDR3 has 10 residues. Germline V CDR1 and CDR2: SQVTM, ANQGSEA. V lost 6 bases and J lost 7, with 6 bases in between.